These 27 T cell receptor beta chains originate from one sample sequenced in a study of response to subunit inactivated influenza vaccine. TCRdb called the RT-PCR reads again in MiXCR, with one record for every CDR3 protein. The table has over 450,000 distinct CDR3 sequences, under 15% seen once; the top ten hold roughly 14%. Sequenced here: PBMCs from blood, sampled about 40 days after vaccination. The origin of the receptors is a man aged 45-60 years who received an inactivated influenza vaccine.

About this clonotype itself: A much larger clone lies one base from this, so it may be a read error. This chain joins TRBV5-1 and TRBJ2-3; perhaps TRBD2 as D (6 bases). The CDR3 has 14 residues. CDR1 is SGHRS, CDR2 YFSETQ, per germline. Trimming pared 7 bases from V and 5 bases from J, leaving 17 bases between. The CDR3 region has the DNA TGCGCCAGCTCCACCGGGGGAGGAAGAGATACGCAGTATTTT. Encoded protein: CASSTGGGRDTQYF. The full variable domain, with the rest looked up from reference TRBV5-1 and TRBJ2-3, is KAGVTQTPRYLIKTRGQQVTLSCSPISGHRSVSWYQQTPGQGLQFLFEYFSETQRNKGNFPGRFSGRQFSNSRSEMNVSTLELGDSALYLCASSTGGGRDTQYFGPGTRLTVL.

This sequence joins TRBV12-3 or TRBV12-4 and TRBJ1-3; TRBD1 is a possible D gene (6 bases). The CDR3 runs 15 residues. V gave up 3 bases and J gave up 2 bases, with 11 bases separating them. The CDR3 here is CASSLGAPAGNTIYF. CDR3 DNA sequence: TGTGCCAGCAGTTTGGGGGCACCGGCTGGAAACACCATATATTTT.

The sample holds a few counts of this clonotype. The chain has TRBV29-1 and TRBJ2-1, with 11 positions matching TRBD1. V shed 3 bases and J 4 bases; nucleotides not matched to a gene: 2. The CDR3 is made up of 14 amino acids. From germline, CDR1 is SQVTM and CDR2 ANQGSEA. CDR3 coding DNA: TGCAGCGTTGACGGACAGGGGGCTTACAATGAGCAGTTCTTC. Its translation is CSVDGQGAYNEQFF.

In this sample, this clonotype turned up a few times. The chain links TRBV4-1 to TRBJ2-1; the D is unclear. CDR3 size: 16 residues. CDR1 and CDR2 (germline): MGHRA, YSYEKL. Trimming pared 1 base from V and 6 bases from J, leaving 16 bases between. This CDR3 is CASSQGQQKIGNEQFF. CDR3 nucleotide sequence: TGCGCCAGCAGCCAAGGGCAGCAAAAGATAGGCAATGAGCAGTTCTTC.

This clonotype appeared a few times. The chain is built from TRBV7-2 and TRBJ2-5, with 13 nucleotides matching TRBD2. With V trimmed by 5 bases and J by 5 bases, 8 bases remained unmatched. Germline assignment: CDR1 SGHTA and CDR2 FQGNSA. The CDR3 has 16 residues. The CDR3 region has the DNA TGTGCCAGCAGCCTGCGGACTAGCGGGAGTTGGGAGACCCAGTACTTC. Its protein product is CASSLRTSGSWETQYF. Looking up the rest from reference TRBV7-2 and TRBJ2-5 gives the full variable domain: GAGVSQSPSNKVTEKGKDVELRCDPISGHTALYWYRQSLGQGLEFLIYFQGNSAPDKSGLPSDRFSAERTGGSVSTLTIQRTQQEDSAVYLCASSLRTSGSWETQYFGPGTRLLVL.

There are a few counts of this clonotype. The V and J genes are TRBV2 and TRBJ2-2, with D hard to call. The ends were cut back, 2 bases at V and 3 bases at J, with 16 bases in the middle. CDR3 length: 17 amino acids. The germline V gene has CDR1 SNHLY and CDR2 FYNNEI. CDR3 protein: CASSELVSFSDTGELFF. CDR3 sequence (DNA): TGTGCCAGCAGTGAATTGGTGAGCTTCTCGGACACCGGGGAGCTGTTTTTT.

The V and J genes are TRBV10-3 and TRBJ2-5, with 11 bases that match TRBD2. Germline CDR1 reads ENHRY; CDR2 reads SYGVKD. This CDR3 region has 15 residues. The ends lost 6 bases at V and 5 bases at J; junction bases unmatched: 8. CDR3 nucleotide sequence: TGTGCCATCAGCCCGGGACTAGCGGAAGGGGAGACCCAGTACTTC. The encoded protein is CAISPGLAEGETQYF.

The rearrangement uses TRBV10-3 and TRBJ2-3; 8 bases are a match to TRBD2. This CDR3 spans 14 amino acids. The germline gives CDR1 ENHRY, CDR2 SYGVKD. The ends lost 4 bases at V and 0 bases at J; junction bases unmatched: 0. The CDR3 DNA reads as TGTGCCATCAGTGCTAGCGGGAGCACAGATACGCAGTATTTT. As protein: CAISASGSTDTQYF.

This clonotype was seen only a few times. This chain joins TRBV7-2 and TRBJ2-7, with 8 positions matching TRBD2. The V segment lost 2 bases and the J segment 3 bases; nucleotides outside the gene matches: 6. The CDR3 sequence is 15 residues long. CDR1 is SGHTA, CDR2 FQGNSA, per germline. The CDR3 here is CASSLIGTSNYEQYF. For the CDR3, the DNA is TGTGCCAGCAGCTTAATAGGGACTAGTAACTACGAGCAGTACTTC. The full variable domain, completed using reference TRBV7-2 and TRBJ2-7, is GAGVSQSPSNKVTEKGKDVELRCDPISGHTALYWYRQSLGQGLEFLIYFQGNSAPDKSGLPSDRFSAERTGGSVSTLTIQRTQQEDSAVYLCASSLIGTSNYEQYFGPGTRLTVT.

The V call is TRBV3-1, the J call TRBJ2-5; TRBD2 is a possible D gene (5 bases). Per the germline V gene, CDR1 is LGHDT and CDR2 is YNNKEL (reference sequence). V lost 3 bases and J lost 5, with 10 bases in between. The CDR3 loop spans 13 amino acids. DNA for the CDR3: TGTGCCAGCAGCCACTGGGAGACTGAGACCCAGTACTTC. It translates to CASSHWETETQYF.

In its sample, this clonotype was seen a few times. This CDR3 is CASSLDLRGDTQYF. DNA of the CDR3: TGTGCCAGCAGCTTAGATCTGCGGGGGGATACGCAGTATTTT. The gene calls are TRBV11-2 and TRBJ2-3, with 7 bases matching TRBD2. CDR3 size: 14 residues. Looked up from germline, CDR1 is SGHAT and CDR2 is FQNNGV. With V trimmed by 0 bases and J by 6 bases, 3 bases remained unmatched.

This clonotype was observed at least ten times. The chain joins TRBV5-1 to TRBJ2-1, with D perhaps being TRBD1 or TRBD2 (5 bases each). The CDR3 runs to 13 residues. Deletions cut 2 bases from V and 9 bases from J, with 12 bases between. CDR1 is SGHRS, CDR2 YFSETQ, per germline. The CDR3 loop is CASSFPGAVEQFF. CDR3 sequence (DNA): TGCGCCAGCAGCTTCCCCGGGGCGGTTGAGCAGTTCTTC.

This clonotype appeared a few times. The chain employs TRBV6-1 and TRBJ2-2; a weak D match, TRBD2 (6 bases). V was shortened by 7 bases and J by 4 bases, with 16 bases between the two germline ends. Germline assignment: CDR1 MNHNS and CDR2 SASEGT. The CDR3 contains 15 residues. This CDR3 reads CASTTGGVGTGELFF. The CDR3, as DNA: TGTGCCAGCACCACCGGGGGAGTAGGCACCGGGGAGCTGTTTTTT.

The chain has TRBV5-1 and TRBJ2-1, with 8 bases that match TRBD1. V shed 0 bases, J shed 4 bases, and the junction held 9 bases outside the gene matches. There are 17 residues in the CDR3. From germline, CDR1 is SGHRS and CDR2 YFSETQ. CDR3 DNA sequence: TGCGCCAGCAGCTTGGAAGCAGGGGGCACCCTATACAATGAGCAGTTCTTC. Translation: CASSLEAGGTLYNEQFF. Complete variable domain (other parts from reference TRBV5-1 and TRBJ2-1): KAGVTQTPRYLIKTRGQQVTLSCSPISGHRSVSWYQQTPGQGLQFLFEYFSETQRNKGNFPGRFSGRQFSNSRSEMNVSTLELGDSALYLCASSLEAGGTLYNEQFFGPGTRLTVL.

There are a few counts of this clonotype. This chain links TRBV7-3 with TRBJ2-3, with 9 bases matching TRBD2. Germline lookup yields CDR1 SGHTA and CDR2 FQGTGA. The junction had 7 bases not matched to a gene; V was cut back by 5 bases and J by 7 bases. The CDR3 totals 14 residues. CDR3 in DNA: TGTGCCAGCAGCCTGGCGGGAGGGCCCAATACGCAGTATTTT. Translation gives CASSLAGGPNTQYF.

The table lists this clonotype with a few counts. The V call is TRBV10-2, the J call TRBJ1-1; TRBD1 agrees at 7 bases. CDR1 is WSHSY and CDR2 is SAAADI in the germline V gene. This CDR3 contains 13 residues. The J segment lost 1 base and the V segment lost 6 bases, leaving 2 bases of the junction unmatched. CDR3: CASRGTANTEAFF. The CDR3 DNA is TGCGCCAGCAGGGGGACAGCGAACACTGAAGCTTTCTTT.

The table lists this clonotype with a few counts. The CDR3 DNA follows: TGTGCCAGCAGTTCGACGCTCGGACAGGGGGCTTGGACCGGGGAGCTGTTTTTT. As protein: CASSSTLGQGAWTGELFF. The chain links TRBV6-5 to TRBJ2-2, with 11 bases lining up with TRBD1. Germline V lookup: CDR1 MNHEY, CDR2 SVGAGI. The J segment lost 5 bases and the V segment lost 4 bases, leaving 12 bases of the junction unmatched. The CDR3 is made up of 18 amino acids.

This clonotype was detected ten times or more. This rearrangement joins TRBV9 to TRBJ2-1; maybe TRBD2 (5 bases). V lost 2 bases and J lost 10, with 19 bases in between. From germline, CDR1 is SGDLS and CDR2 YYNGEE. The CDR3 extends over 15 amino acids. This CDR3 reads CASSVEAVLIGEQFF. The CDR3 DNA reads TGTGCCAGCAGCGTGGAAGCGGTACTAATAGGGGAGCAGTTCTTC.

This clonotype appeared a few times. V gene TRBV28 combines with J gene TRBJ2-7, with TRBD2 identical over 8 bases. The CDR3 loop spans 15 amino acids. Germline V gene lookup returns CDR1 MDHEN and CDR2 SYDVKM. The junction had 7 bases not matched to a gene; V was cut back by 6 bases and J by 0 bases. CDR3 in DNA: TGTGCCAGCAGCCCCGCTGCGGGAGGCTCCTACGAGCAGTACTTC. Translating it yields CASSPAAGGSYEQYF. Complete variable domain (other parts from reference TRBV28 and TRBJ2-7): DVKVTQSSRYLVKRTGEKVFLECVQDMDHENMFWYRQDPGLGLRLIYFSYDVKMKEKGDIPEGYSVSREKKERFSLILESASTNQTSMYLCASSPAAGGSYEQYFGPGTRLTVT.

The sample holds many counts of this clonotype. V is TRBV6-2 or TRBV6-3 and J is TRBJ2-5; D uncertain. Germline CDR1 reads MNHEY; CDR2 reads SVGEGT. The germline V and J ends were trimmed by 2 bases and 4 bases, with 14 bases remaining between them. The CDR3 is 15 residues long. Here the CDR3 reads CASSYLYRTGETQYF. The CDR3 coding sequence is TGTGCCAGCAGTTACCTGTACAGAACGGGAGAGACCCAGTACTTC.

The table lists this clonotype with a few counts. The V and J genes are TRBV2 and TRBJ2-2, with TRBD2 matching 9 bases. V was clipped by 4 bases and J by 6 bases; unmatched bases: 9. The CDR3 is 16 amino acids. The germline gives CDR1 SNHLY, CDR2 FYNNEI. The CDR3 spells CASSGRGLASAGELFF. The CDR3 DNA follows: TGTGCCAGCAGTGGGAGGGGACTAGCCTCCGCCGGGGAGCTGTTTTTT.

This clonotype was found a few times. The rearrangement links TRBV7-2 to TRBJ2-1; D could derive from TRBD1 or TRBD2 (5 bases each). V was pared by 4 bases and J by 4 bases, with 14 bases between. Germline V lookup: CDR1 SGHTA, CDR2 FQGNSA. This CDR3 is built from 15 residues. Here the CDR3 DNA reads TGTGCCAGCAGCTCCACCGGGACCGATTACAATGAGCAGTTCTTC. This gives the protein CASSSTGTDYNEQFF.

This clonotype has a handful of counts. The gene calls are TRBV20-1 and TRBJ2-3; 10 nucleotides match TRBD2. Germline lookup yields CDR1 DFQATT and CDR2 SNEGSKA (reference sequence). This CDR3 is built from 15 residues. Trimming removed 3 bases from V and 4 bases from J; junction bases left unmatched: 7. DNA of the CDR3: TGCAGTGCTAGTCCCGCTAGCGGGAGTTCAGATACGCAGTATTTT. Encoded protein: CSASPASGSSDTQYF.

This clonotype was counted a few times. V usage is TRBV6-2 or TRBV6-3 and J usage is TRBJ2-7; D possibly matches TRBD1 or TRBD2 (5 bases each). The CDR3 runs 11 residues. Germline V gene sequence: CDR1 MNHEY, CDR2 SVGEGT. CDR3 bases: TGTGCGGCAGGGAGCTCCTACGAGCAGTACTTC. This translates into CAAGSSYEQYF.

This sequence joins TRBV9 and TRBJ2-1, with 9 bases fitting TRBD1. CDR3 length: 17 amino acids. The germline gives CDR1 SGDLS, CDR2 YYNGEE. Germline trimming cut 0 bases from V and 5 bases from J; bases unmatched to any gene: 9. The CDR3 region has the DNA TGTGCCAGCAGCGTAGCTACCGGGACAGGGAGCGACAATGAGCAGTTCTTC. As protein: CASSVATGTGSDNEQFF.

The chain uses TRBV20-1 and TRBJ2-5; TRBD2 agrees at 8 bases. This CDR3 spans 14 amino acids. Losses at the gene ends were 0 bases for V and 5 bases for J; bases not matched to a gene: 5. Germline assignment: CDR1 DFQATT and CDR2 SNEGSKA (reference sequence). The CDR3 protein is CSARDGGAQETQYF. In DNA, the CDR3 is TGCAGTGCTAGAGACGGGGGGGCGCAGGAGACCCAGTACTTC.

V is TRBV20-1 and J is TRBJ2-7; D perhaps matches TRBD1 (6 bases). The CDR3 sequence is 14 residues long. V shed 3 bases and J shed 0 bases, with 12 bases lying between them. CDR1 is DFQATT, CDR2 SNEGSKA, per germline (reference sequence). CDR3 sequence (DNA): TGCAGTGCTAGGGTTGGACAGATCTCCTACGAGCAGTACTTC. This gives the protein CSARVGQISYEQYF.